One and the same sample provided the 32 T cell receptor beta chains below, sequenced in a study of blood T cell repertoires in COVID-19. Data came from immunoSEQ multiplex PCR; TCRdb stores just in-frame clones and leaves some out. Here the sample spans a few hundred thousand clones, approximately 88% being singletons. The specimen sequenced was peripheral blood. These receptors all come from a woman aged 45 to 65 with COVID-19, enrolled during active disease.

Here the CDR3 DNA reads TGTGCCAGCAGCCACTGGCGGGGGAGCTCCTACAATGAGCAGTTCTTC. Its protein is CASSHWRGSSYNEQFF. This chain connects TRBV9 to TRBJ2-1, with TRBD2 identical over 7 bases. Trimming cost V 4 bases and J 0 bases; bases outside gene matches: 7. Germline V gives CDR1 SGDLS, CDR2 YYNGEE. This CDR3 spans 16 amino acids. Looking up the rest from reference TRBV9 and TRBJ2-1 gives the full variable domain: DSGVTQTPKHLITATGQRVTLRCSPRSGDLSVYWYQQSLDQGLQFLIQYYNGEERAKGNILERFSAQQFPDLHSELNLSSLELGDSALYFCASSHWRGSSYNEQFFGPGTRLTVL.

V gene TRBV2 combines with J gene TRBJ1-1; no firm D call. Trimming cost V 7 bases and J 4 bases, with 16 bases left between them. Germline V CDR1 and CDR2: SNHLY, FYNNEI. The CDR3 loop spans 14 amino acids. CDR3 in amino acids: CASIEDTGSTEAFF. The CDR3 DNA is TGTGCCAGCATAGAAGATACGGGGAGCACTGAAGCTTTCTTT.

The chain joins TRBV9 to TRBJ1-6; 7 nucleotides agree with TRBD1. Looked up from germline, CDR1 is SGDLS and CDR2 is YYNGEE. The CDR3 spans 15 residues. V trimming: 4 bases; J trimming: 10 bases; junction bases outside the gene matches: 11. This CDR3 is CASSLTGQSESPLHF. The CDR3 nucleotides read TGTGCCAGCAGCCTCACGGGACAGTCAGAATCACCCCTCCACTTT.

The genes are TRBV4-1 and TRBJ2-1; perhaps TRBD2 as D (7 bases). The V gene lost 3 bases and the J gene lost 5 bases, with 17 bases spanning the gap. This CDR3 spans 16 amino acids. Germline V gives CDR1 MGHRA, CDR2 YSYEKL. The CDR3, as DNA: TGCGCCAGCAGCCAGCCTTTACGGGGGGCTAACAATGAGCAGTTCTTC. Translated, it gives CASSQPLRGANNEQFF.

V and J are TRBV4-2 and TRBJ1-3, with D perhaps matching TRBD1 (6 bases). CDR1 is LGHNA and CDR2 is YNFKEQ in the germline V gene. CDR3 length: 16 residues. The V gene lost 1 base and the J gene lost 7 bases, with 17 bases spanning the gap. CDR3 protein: CASSQVGQTNINTIYF. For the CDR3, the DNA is TGTGCCAGCAGCCAAGTTGGACAGACGAACATTAACACCATATATTTT.

As DNA, the CDR3 is TGTGCCAGCAGTTACTCGCGACAGGACATTGAAGCTTTCTTT. This translates into CASSYSRQDIEAFF. The chain combines TRBV6-6 with TRBJ1-1; TRBD1 might be the D (6 bases). Trimming took 0 bases from V and 7 from J, leaving 12 bases between them. This CDR3 is built from 14 residues. Germline CDR1 is MNHNY and CDR2 is SVGAGI (reference sequence).

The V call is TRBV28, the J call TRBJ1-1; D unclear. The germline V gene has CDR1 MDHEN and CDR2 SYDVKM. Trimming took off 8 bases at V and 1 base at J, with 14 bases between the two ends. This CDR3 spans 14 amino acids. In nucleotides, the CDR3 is TGTGCCAGCGAGGAAGCTCCGGGGAACACTGAAGCTTTCTTT. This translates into CASEEAPGNTEAFF.

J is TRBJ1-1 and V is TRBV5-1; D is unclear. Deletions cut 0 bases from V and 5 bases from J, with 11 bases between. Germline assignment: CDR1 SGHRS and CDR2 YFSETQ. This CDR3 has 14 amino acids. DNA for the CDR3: TGCGCCAGCAGCTTGGAGGACGGCGGGACTGAAGCTTTCTTT. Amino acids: CASSLEDGGTEAFF.

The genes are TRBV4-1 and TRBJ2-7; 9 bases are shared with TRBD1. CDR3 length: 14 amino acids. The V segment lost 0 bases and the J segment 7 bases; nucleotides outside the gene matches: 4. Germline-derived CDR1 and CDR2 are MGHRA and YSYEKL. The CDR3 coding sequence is TGCGCCAGCAGCCAAGACGGGACAGGGAGGGAGCAGTACTTC. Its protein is CASSQDGTGREQYF.

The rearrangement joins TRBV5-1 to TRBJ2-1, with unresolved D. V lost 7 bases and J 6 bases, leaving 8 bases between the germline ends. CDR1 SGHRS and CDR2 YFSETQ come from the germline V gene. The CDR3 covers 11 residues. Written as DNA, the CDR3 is TGCGCCAGCTCACCCGGCAATGAGCAGTTCTTC. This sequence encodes CASSPGNEQFF.

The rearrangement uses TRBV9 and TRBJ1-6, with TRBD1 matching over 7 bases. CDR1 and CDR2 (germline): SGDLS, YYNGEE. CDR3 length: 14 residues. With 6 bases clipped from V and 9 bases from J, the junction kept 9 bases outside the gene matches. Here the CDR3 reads CASTEGQTTSPLHF. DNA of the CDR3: TGTGCCAGCACCGAGGGACAGACCACTTCACCCCTCCACTTT.

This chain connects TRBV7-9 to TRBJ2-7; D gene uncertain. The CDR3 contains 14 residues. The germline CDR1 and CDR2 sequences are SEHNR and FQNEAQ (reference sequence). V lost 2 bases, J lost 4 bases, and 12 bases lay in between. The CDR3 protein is CASSLNSATYEQYF. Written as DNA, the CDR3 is TGTGCCAGCAGCTTAAATTCCGCTACGTACGAGCAGTACTTC.

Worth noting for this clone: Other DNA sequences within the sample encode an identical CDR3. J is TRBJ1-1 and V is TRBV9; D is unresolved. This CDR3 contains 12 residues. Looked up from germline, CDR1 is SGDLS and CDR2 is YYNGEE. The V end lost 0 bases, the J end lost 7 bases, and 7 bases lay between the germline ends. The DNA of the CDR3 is TGTGCCAGCAGCGTAGGGTCGGGTGAAGCTTTCTTT. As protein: CASSVGSGEAFF.

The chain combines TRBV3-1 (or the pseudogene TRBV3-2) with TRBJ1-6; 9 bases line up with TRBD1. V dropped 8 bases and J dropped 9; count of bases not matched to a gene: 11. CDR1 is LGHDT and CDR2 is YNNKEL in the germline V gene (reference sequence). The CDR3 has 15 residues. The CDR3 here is CASQQGAIGRSPLHF. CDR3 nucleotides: TGTGCCAGCCAACAGGGGGCTATAGGCCGTTCACCCCTCCACTTT.

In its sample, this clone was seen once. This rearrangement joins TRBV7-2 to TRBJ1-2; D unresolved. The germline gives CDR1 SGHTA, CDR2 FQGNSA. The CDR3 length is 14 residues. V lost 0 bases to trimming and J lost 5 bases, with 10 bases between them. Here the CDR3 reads CASSLAGQAYGYTF. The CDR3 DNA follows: TGTGCCAGCAGCTTAGCTGGGCAGGCGTATGGCTACACCTTC.

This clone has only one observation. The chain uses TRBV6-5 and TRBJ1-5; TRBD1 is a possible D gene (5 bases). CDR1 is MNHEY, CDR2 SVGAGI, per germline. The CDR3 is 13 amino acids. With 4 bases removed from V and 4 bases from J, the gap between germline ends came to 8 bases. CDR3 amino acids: CASSFQGNQPQHF. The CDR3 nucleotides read TGTGCCAGCAGTTTTCAGGGAAATCAGCCCCAGCATTTT.

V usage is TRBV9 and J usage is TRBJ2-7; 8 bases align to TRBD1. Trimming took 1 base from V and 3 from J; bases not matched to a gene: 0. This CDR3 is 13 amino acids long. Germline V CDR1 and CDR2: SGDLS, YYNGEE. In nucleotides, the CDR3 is TGTGCCAGCAGCGTAACAGGGGGCTACGAGCAGTACTTC. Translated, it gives CASSVTGGYEQYF.

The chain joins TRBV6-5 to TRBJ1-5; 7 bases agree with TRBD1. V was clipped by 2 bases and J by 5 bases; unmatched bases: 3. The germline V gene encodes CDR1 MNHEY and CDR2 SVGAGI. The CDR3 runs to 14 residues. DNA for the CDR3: TGTGCCAGCAGTTACCGACAGGGAGATCAGCCCCAGCATTTT. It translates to CASSYRQGDQPQHF.

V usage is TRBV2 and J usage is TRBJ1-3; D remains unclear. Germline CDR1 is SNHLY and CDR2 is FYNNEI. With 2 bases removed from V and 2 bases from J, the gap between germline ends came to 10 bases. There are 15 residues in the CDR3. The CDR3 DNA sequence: TGTGCCAGCAGTGAACAGATCTCTCCTGGAAACACCATATATTTT. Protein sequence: CASSEQISPGNTIYF.

The CDR3 reads CAWSLGTGFGGKDNEQFF. In DNA form, the CDR3 reads TGTGCCTGGAGCCTCGGGACAGGGTTTGGGGGAAAAGACAATGAGCAGTTCTTC. The rearrangement joins TRBV30 to TRBJ2-1, with 9 positions matching TRBD1. CDR1 and CDR2 from the germline V gene are GTSNPN and SVGIG (reference sequence). V shed 3 bases and J 5 bases; nucleotides not matched to a gene: 17. The CDR3 contains 18 residues.

CDR3 nucleotide sequence: TGTGCCAGCTCACCAAGAGGGCAGGGGACCTACGAGCAGTACTTC. Its protein is CASSPRGQGTYEQYF. The chain couples TRBV18 to TRBJ2-7; weak D call: TRBD1 (6 bases). The germline V gene encodes CDR1 KGHSH and CDR2 LQKENI. V gave up 2 bases and J gave up 2 bases, with 13 bases separating them. The CDR3 extends over 15 amino acids.

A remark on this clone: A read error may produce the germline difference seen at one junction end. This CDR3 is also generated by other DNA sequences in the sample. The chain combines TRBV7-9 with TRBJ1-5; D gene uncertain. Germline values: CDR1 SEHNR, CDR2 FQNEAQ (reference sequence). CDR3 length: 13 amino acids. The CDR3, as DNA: TGTGCCAGCAGCTTCGGCCAGGCTCAGCCCCAACATTTT. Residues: CASSFGQAQPQHF.

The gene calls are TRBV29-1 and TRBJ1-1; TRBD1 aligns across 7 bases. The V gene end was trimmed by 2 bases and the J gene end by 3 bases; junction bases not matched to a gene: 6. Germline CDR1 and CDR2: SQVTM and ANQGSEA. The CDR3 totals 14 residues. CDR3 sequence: CSVELPRGDTEAFF. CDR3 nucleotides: TGCAGCGTTGAATTGCCCAGGGGGGACACTGAAGCTTTCTTT. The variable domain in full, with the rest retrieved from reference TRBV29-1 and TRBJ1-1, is SAVISQKPSRDICQRGTSLTIQCQVDSQVTMMFWYRQQPGQSLTLIATANQGSEATYESGFVIDKFPISRPNLTFSTLTVSNMSPEDSSIYLCSVELPRGDTEAFFGQGTRLTVV.

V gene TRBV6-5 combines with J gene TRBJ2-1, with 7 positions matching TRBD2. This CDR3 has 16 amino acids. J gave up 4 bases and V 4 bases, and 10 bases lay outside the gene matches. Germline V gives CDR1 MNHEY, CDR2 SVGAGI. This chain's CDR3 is CASSLAAGGGYNEQFF. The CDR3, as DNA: TGTGCCAGCAGTTTGGCCGCCGGCGGGGGTTACAATGAGCAGTTCTTC.

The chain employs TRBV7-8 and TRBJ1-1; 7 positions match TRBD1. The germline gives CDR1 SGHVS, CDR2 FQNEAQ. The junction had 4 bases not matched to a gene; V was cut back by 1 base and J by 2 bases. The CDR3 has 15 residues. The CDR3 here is CASSLDRGGNTEAFF. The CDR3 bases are TGTGCCAGCAGCTTAGACAGGGGCGGAAACACTGAAGCTTTCTTT.

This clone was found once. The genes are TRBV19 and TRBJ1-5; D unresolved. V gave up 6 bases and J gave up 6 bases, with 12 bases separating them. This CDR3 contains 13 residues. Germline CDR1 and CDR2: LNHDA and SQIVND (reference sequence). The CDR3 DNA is TGTGCCAGTAGCATCGTGACGGGTCAGCCCCAGCATTTT. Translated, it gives CASSIVTGQPQHF. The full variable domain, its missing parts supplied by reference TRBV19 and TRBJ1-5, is DGGITQSPKYLFRKEGQNVTLSCEQNLNHDAMYWYRQDPGQGLRLIYYSQIVNDFQKGDIAEGYSVSREKKESFPLTVTSAQKNPTAFYLCASSIVTGQPQHFGDGTRLSIL.

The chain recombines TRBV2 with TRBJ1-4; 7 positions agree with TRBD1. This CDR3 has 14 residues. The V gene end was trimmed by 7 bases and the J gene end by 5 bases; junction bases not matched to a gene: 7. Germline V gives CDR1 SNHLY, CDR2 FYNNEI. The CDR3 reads CASTRTGANEKLFF. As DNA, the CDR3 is TGTGCCAGCACGCGAACAGGGGCGAATGAAAAACTGTTTTTT. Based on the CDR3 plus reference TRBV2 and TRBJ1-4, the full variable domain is EPEVTQTPSHQVTQMGQEVILRCVPISNHLYFYWYRQILGQKVEFLVSFYNNEISEKSEIFDDQFSVERPDGSNFTLKIRSTKLEDSAMYFCASTRTGANEKLFFGSGTQLSVL.

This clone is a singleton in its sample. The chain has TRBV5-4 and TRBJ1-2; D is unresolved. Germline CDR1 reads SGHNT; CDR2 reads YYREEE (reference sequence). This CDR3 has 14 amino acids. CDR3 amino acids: CAPRLNSLNYGYTF. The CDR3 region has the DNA TGTGCTCCCCGCTTAAATAGCCTTAACTATGGCTACACCTTC.

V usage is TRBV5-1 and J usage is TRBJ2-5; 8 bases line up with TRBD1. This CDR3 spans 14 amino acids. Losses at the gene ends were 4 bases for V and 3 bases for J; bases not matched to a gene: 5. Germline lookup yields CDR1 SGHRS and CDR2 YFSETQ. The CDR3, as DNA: TGCGCCAGCAGCATAGGGACAGGTAAAGAGACCCAGTACTTC. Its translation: CASSIGTGKETQYF.

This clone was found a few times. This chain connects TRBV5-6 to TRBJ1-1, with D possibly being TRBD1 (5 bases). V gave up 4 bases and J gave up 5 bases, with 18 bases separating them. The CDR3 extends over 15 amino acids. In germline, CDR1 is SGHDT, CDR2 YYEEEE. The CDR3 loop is CASSVGAGAGTEAFF. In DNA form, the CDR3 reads TGTGCCAGCAGCGTGGGCGCTGGGGCCGGGACTGAAGCTTTCTTT.

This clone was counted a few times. The CDR3 nucleotides are TGTGCCAGCAGCTACTCCGGGGGTGACAATGAGCAGTTCTTC. Protein: CASSYSGGDNEQFF. The V and J genes are TRBV7-9 and TRBJ2-1; D is perhaps TRBD2 (6 bases). This CDR3 has 14 amino acids. Germline loops: CDR1 SEHNR, CDR2 FQNEAQ (reference sequence). V was pared by 4 bases and J by 5 bases, with 12 bases between.

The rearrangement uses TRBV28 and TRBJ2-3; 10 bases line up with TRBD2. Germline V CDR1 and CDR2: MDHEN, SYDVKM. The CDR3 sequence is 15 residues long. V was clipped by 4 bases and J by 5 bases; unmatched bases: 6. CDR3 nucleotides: TGTGCCAGCAGTTCGCTAGCGGGGGTAAGAGATACGCAGTATTTT. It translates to CASSSLAGVRDTQYF.